This T cell receptor beta chain emerged from a study of metastatic and nonmetastatic thyroid tumors. Study in general: Across blood and tumor or nodule tissue, repertoires from malignant and benign thyroid patients were compared with one another. General study results and limits: Reported TCR beta diversity, measured in blood and tumor, was significantly higher for malignant thyroid tumors than for benign nodules.

This clone has just one count. Its antigen is currently unknown. Thyroid surgery was performed in patients who had received no treatment beforehand. Methods used by the authors: Construction of a distant-metastasis classifier for papillary thyroid cancer relied on CDR3 differences across clinicopathological groups. TCRdb re-analyzed the PCR reads through MiXCR. The V and J calls follow TCRdb's processing rather than the paper's. The top ten hold 20% to 25% of the sample, which has about 21,000 clones, about 33% seen once. This CDR3 has 19 residues. The germline CDR1 and CDR2 sequences are SGHAT and FQNNGV. V was pared by 3 bases and J by 5 bases, with 28 bases between.

The chain joins TRBV11-2 to TRBJ2-5, with a possible D match to TRBD1 (6 bases). The sequencing input was adjacent normal tissue. The TCR originated in a female donor with papillary thyroid cancer or a benign thyroid nodule (not recorded which). Some clones in this sample may be carry-over from other donors' samples. CDR3 coding DNA: TGTGCCAGCAGCTTCCTGGGGGCCTCTGAGGGGCCCGGATGTGAGACCCAGTACTTC. Translating it yields CASSFLGASEGPGCETQYF.